A selection of T cell receptor beta chains follows, all from one sample in a study of PD-L1 blockade in urothelial cancer. The assay was immunoSEQ multiplex PCR, and TCRdb's table has in-frame clones only and misses some. The table has under 70,000 clones, over 75% seen once; the top ten hold approximately 15%. The input for sequencing was PBMCs, taken around atezolizumab (anti-PD-L1) treatment. The receptor set was obtained from an older man with urothelial cancer. Each CDR3 is given with its conserved first and last residue. The D gene is left open where the match is weak. Clone size, where shown, is once, few, many, or a class for clones that have expanded.

V gene,J gene,D gene,clone size,CDR3 protein,CDR3 DNA
TRBV7-9,TRBJ1-2,.,.,CASSYDRAESYGYTF,TGTGCCAGCAGCTACGACAGAGCTGAATCCTATGGCTACACCTTC
TRBV18,TRBJ2-3,.,.,CASSPPEADTQYF,TGTGCCAGCTCACCACCGGAGGCGGATACGCAGTATTTT
TRBV2,TRBJ2-2,.,.,CASRGGAGNTGELFF,TGTGCCAGCAGGGGCGGCGCGGGAAATACCGGGGAGCTGTTTTTT
TRBV5-1,TRBJ2-5,TRBD2,.,CASSPAGGQETQYF,TGCGCCAGCAGCCCAGCGGGAGGGCAAGAGACCCAGTACTTC
TRBV7-2,TRBJ2-7,.,.,CASSLALESGEQYF,TGTGCCAGCAGCTTAGCTCTGGAGTCGGGCGAGCAGTACTTC
TRBV5-4,TRBJ2-3,TRBD1,.,CASSLEQGTDTQYF,TGTGCCAGCAGCTTGGAACAGGGGACAGATACGCAGTATTTT
TRBV7-9,TRBJ2-1,.,.,CASSLELSNEQFF,TGTGCCAGCAGCTTAGAGCTAAGTAATGAGCAGTTCTTC
TRBV13,TRBJ2-1,TRBD2,.,CASSLPGTSGKYGGEQFF,TGTGCCAGCAGCTTACCCGGGACTAGCGGGAAATATGGGGGGGAGCAGTTCTTC
TRBV6-1,TRBJ2-1,.,.,CASSENGHNEQFF,TGTGCCAGCAGTGAAAATGGGCACAATGAGCAGTTCTTC
TRBV29-1,TRBJ2-5,TRBD1,.,CSVEVWTGGETQYF,TGCAGCGTTGAGGTCTGGACAGGGGGAGAGACCCAGTACTTC
TRBV6-1,TRBJ2-1,TRBD2,.,CASSEAYGLAGINEQFF,TGTGCCAGCAGTGAGGCCTATGGACTAGCGGGAATTAATGAGCAGTTCTTC
TRBV29-1,TRBJ2-2,TRBD1,.,CSGLQGYPGELFF,TGCAGCGGCTTACAGGGGTATCCCGGGGAGCTGTTTTTT
TRBV6-5,TRBJ2-1,.,.,CASNGYPYNEQFF,TGTGCCAGCAACGGTTACCCCTACAATGAGCAGTTCTTC
TRBV7-9,TRBJ2-1,.,.,CASSLAMEEQFF,TGTGCCAGCAGCTTAGCGATGGAGGAGCAGTTCTTC
TRBV27,TRBJ1-4,TRBD1,.,CASSRQGGNEKLFF,TGTGCCAGCAGTCGACAGGGGGGGAATGAAAAACTGTTTTTT
TRBV7-9,TRBJ2-7,TRBD2,.,CASSFRGEGEQYF,TGTGCCAGCAGCTTTCGGGGGGAAGGCGAGCAGTACTTC
TRBV14,TRBJ2-2,TRBD1,.,CASRLTGAGELFF,TGTGCCAGCAGACTAACAGGGGCCGGGGAGCTGTTTTTT
TRBV29-1,TRBJ2-7,TRBD1,.,CSVATGQGTYEQYF,TGCAGCGTTGCGACGGGACAGGGCACCTACGAGCAGTACTTC
TRBV7-9,TRBJ2-1,.,.,CASSLQGLGNEQFF,TGTGCCAGCAGCTTACAGGGATTGGGCAATGAGCAGTTCTTC
TRBV7-8,TRBJ2-2,TRBD1,.,CASSSVGGQITGELFF,TGTGCCAGCAGCTCCGTAGGGGGACAGATCACCGGGGAGCTGTTTTTT
TRBV5-6,TRBJ1-1,.,.,CASSSAGLQYSTEAFF,TGTGCCAGCAGCTCGGCGGGACTCCAATACAGTACTGAAGCTTTCTTT
TRBV6-6,TRBJ1-5,.,.,CASSYGQHNQPQHF,TGTGCCAGCAGTTACGGGCAGCACAATCAGCCCCAGCATTTT
TRBV5-1,TRBJ1-2,.,.,CASSSETGLSYGYTF,TGCGCCAGCAGCTCCGAGACAGGACTCTCCTATGGCTACACCTTC
TRBV20-1,TRBJ2-7,.,.,CSAHEGYEQYF,TGCAGTGCTCACGAGGGCTACGAGCAGTACTTC
TRBV19,TRBJ2-2,TRBD1,.,CATATGWDTGELFF,TGTGCCACCGCGACAGGGTGGGACACCGGGGAGCTGTTTTTT
TRBV5-1,TRBJ2-1,TRBD2,.,CASSLDPSGAYNEQFF,TGCGCCAGCAGCTTGGATCCTAGCGGGGCCTACAATGAGCAGTTCTTC
TRBV6-4,TRBJ1-5,TRBD1,.,CASSVTGEQPQHF,TGTGCCAGCAGTGTAACAGGGGAGCAGCCCCAGCATTTT
TRBV5-1,TRBJ2-5,TRBD2,.,CASSRGPLAGAWETQYF,TGCGCCAGCAGCAGGGGACCTCTAGCGGGAGCCTGGGAGACCCAGTACTTC
TRBV10-3,TRBJ1-1,.,.,CAILPQGRTEAFF,TGTGCCATCCTCCCCCAGGGAAGGACTGAAGCTTTCTTT
TRBV5-1,TRBJ1-1,.,.,CASSLTRDTEAFF,TGCGCCAGCAGCTTGACCAGGGACACTGAAGCTTTCTTT
TRBV6-5,TRBJ2-7,TRBD2,.,CASSPNGGAYEQYF,TGTGCCAGCAGTCCTAACGGGGGGGCCTACGAGCAGTACTTC
TRBV2,TRBJ2-7,TRBD1,once,CASSPGTGSSSYEQYF,TGTGCCAGCAGCCCAGGGACAGGGTCTAGCTCCTACGAGCAGTACTTC
TRBV28,TRBJ2-7,TRBD1,few,CASSYSGTDSYEQYF,TGTGCCAGCAGTTACTCCGGGACAGACTCCTACGAGCAGTACTTC